The rows below give T cell receptor beta chains drawn from one sample of a study of blood T cell repertoires in COVID-19. This table comes from immunoSEQ multiplex PCR, and its TCRdb copy is limited to in-frame clones, with some not included. The top ten hold roughly 5.3% of the sample, which has about 330,000 clones, 80% to 90% seen once. The sequencing sample was made of PBMCs or T cells enriched from blood (not recorded which). All receptors come from a woman aged 25 to 39 who had recovered from COVID-19. Each CDR3 is given with its conserved first and last residue. Each record gives: clone size, V gene, J gene, D gene, CDR3 DNA, CDR3 protein. The D gene is left open where the match is weak. Clone size is given for some rows only: seen once, a few or many times, or a class if the clone is expanded.

size: NA
V: TRBV5-4
J: TRBJ1-1
D: NA
DNA: TGTGCCAGCAGGATAGACACCCGCGAAGCTTTCTTT
CDR3: CASRIDTREAFF

size: NA
V: TRBV20-1
J: TRBJ2-1
D: TRBD2
DNA: TGCAGTGCTAGTACTAGCGGGGGTCCGTCGAGGAATGAGCAGTTCTTC
CDR3: CSASTSGGPSRNEQFF

size: NA
V: TRBV5-4
J: TRBJ1-1
D: NA
DNA: TGTGCCAGCAGCTTGGCTGGCATGAACACTGAAGCTTTCTTT
CDR3: CASSLAGMNTEAFF

size: NA
V: TRBV5-1
J: TRBJ2-2
D: TRBD2
DNA: TGCGCCAGCAGCCCACCGACTAGCGGGGGGCCCGCCGGGGAGCTGTTTTTT
CDR3: CASSPPTSGGPAGELFF

size: NA
V: TRBV13
J: TRBJ2-7
D: TRBD1
DNA: TGTGCCAGCAGCCCCCCTCCGGACAGGAATTCCTACGAGCAGTACTTC
CDR3: CASSPPPDRNSYEQYF

size: NA
V: TRBV9
J: TRBJ2-1
D: TRBD2
DNA: TGTGCCAGCAGCGTAGTGCCTAGCGGGGGCAATGAGCAGTTCTTC
CDR3: CASSVVPSGGNEQFF

size: NA
V: TRBV18
J: TRBJ1-1
D: TRBD1
DNA: TGTGCCAGCTCAACCCTCGGGACAGGGAAGACTGAAGCTTTCTTT
CDR3: CASSTLGTGKTEAFF

size: NA
V: TRBV28
J: TRBJ1-2
D: TRBD1
DNA: TGTGCCAGCAGACGTAAGGGGGCGGGTTATGGCTACACCTTC
CDR3: CASRRKGAGYGYTF

size: NA
V: TRBV6-4
J: TRBJ1-1
D: NA
DNA: TGTGCCAGCAGCGCCTCGAGGGGGGGGCTGGCTTTCTTT
CDR3: CASSASRGGLAFF

size: NA
V: TRBV10-3
J: TRBJ2-1
D: TRBD2
DNA: TGTGCCATCAGTGAGTCTGGGCTAGCGGGGGGGCCGGGCTCCTACAATGAGCAGTTCTTC
CDR3: CAISESGLAGGPGSYNEQFF

size: NA
V: TRBV11-3
J: TRBJ1-2
D: NA
DNA: TGTGCCAGCAGCTTCTTGCCAGGGCGGAACTATGGCTACACCTTC
CDR3: CASSFLPGRNYGYTF

size: NA
V: TRBV18
J: TRBJ1-4
D: NA
DNA: TGTGCCAGCTCACCACCTGATGGGGGGACAACTAATGAAAAACTGTTTTTT
CDR3: CASSPPDGGTTNEKLFF

size: NA
V: TRBV3-1/TRBV3-2
J: TRBJ2-4
D: NA
DNA: TGTGCCAGCAGCCCCGACGGGGGGCGAGACATTCAGTACTTC
CDR3: CASSPDGGRDIQYF

size: once
V: TRBV7-2
J: TRBJ1-1
D: NA
DNA: TGTGCCAGCAGCTGGGGCAGGGTAGGCATCACTGAAGCTTTCTTT
CDR3: CASSWGRVGITEAFF

size: few
V: TRBV27
J: TRBJ2-7
D: TRBD1
DNA: TGTGCCAGCAGCTTGCTAGGTCGGACAGGGAACTACGAGCAGTACTTC
CDR3: CASSLLGRTGNYEQYF